These 11 T cell receptor beta chains originate from one sample sequenced in a study of patients and donors after allogeneic stem cell transplantation. TCRdb redid the calling of the RT-PCR reads with MiXCR, one entry per CDR3 protein. The table lists fewer than 60,000 distinct CDR3 sequences, about 14% of them singletons. The sequenced material came from blood, either unsorted or a sorted T cell fraction (not recorded which). These receptors all come from a human donor who was either an allogeneic HSCT recipient or a stem cell or donor lymphocyte infusion donor (not recorded which). It is not recorded whose cells these are; they may come from a transplant donor.

The table lists this clonotype with a few counts. The chain recombines TRBV4-2 with TRBJ2-2; unclear D gene. Trimming took off 0 bases at V and 1 base at J, with 12 bases between the two ends. CDR3 length: 17 residues. Per the germline V gene, CDR1 is LGHNA and CDR2 is YNFKEQ. The CDR3 loop reads CASSQDRGQMNTGELFF. The CDR3 nucleotides are TGTGCCAGCAGCCAAGATCGTGGGCAGATGAACACCGGGGAGCTGTTTTTT.

V is TRBV12-3 or TRBV12-4 and J is TRBJ2-7; possibly TRBD2 for D (6 bases). The CDR3 has 13 amino acids. Trimming removed 5 bases from V and 7 bases from J, with 15 bases in between. The CDR3 protein is CASSRLVGGEQYF. In DNA, the CDR3 is TGTGCCAGCAGTCGACTAGTGGGTGGGGAGCAGTACTTC.

V gene TRBV27 combines with J gene TRBJ2-7, with D unclear. With 4 bases removed from V and 5 bases from J, the gap between germline ends came to 9 bases. Per the germline V gene, CDR1 is MNHEY and CDR2 is SMNVEV (reference sequence). The CDR3 runs 12 residues. In DNA, the CDR3 is TGTGCCAGCAGTTCCGTATTCCACGAGCAGTACTTC. It translates to CASSSVFHEQYF.

This clonotype showed up just a few times. The chain uses TRBV7-8 and TRBJ2-3, with D uncertain. The CDR3 runs to 14 residues. The germline V and J ends were trimmed by 5 bases and 2 bases, with 11 bases remaining between them. Germline-derived CDR1 and CDR2 are SGHVS and FQNEAQ. The CDR3 spells CASSPPSTTDTQYF. CDR3 DNA: TGTGCCAGCAGCCCCCCCAGTACCACAGATACGCAGTATTTT.

The table lists this clonotype with a few counts. The chain has TRBV27 and TRBJ2-1, with D hard to call. CDR1 and CDR2 from the germline V gene are MNHEY and SMNVEV (reference sequence). There are 16 residues in the CDR3. V lost 2 bases, J lost 11 bases, and 22 bases lay in between. For the CDR3, the DNA is TGTGCCAGCAGTTTACTGTTACCCCACCGACTGACACAGCAGTTCTTC. Protein product: CASSLLLPHRLTQQFF.

The rearrangement joins TRBV5-1 to TRBJ2-7, with 9 bases that match TRBD1. The CDR3 covers 16 residues. Germline assignment: CDR1 SGHRS and CDR2 YFSETQ. V lost 3 bases, J lost 6 bases, and 13 bases stayed unmatched. The DNA of the CDR3 is TGCGCCAGCAGCTCCCGTCCCCGGGACAGGGTCGCCGAGCAGTACTTC. Translating gives CASSSRPRDRVAEQYF.

The J gene is TRBJ1-5, the V gene TRBV27; no clear D. V lost 2 bases and J lost 3, with 8 bases in between. This CDR3 spans 14 amino acids. Per germline, CDR1 MNHEY and CDR2 SMNVEV (reference sequence). The CDR3 DNA reads TGTGCCAGCAGTTTACCTGGGTACAATCAGCCCCAGCATTTT. Protein sequence: CASSLPGYNQPQHF.

The chain has TRBV20-1 and TRBJ2-7; D is undetermined. Trimming took off 2 bases at V and 0 bases at J, with 17 bases between the two ends. Germline loops: CDR1 DFQATT, CDR2 SNEGSKA (reference sequence). This CDR3 is built from 16 residues. The CDR3 nucleotides are TGCAGTGCTAGACCCCCAAAACAGACAAACTCCTACGAGCAGTACTTC. Translation: CSARPPKQTNSYEQYF.

V usage is TRBV7-6 and J usage is TRBJ2-1, with TRBD1 matching 8 bases. Germline trimming cut 6 bases from V and 3 bases from J; bases unmatched to any gene: 7. The germline gives CDR1 SGHVS, CDR2 FNYEAQ. This CDR3 contains 15 residues. CDR3 DNA: TGTGCCAGCAGTACAAAGACAGGGGTCTACAATGAGCAGTTCTTC. Its protein product is CASSTKTGVYNEQFF.

This clonotype was detected a few times. The V gene is TRBV20-1, the J gene TRBJ2-2; D is perhaps TRBD2 (6 bases). Trimming took off 2 bases at V and 0 bases at J, with 25 bases between the two ends. This CDR3 contains 20 residues. From germline, CDR1 is DFQATT and CDR2 SNEGSKA (reference sequence). The DNA of the CDR3 is TGCAGTGCTAGAACCCATCTCCGGGACTCCTTTGGGGCGAACACCGGGGAGCTGTTTTTT. Its translation: CSARTHLRDSFGANTGELFF.

The table lists this clonotype with many counts. J is TRBJ1-5 and V is TRBV12-3 or TRBV12-4; maybe TRBD1 (5 bases). The CDR3 contains 13 residues. The ends were cut back, 4 bases at V and 7 bases at J, with 11 bases in the middle. In DNA, the CDR3 is TGTGCCAGCAGTTCCGGGACGAGCCAGCCCCAGCATTTT. Translated: CASSSGTSQPQHF.